This TCR beta chain was obtained from a study of neoadjuvant anti-PD-1 for oral cavity cancer. On the study more broadly: Patients mostly received three to four biweekly nivolumab doses at 3 mg/kg before surgery.

Patients had newly diagnosed, untreated stage II-IVA oral cavity squamous cell carcinoma. V was pared by 4 bases and J by 10 bases, with 15 bases between. This CDR3 region has 13 residues. Germline loops: CDR1 SGHRS, CDR2 YFSETQ. There are a few counts of this clone. Antigen specificity is unknown. Study-level points and caveats: With three patients per group, TCR findings need larger cohorts.

The data were produced by immunoSEQ multiplex PCR, yet TCRdb's version contains in-frame clones alone and is incomplete. This table holds under 13,000 clones, approximately 52% found once. This receptor was identified in a person aged 35 to 85 with oral cavity squamous cell carcinoma. This chain joins TRBV5-1 and TRBJ2-1; no clear D. The input for sequencing was tumor tissue, taken before nivolumab (anti-PD-1) treatment. CDR3 loop: CASSPPVPGEQFF. In DNA, the CDR3 is TGCGCCAGCAGCCCCCCCGTCCCGGGCGAGCAGTTCTTC. Complete variable domain (other parts from reference TRBV5-1 and TRBJ2-1): KAGVTQTPRYLIKTRGQQVTLSCSPISGHRSVSWYQQTPGQGLQFLFEYFSETQRNKGNFPGRFSGRQFSNSRSEMNVSTLELGDSALYLCASSPPVPGEQFFGPGTRLTVL.